This TCR beta chain was identified in a study of blood T cells in healthy people across ages. J gave up 2 bases and V 3 bases, and 8 bases lay outside the gene matches. This CDR3 has 15 residues. CDR1 is DFQATT and CDR2 is SNEGSKA in the germline V gene (reference sequence). Whole-study findings and limits: Relative to aged donors, long-lived donors carried more naive CD4+ cells and displayed higher diversity. There was no known CMV status for donors, so expanded clonotype changes were possibly confounded.

Combining a sample-barcoded 5' primer with a J-beta primer mix, a second PCR ran for about 7 to 12 cycles. Researchers report that a template-switch adaptor with 12 random nucleotides tagged each cDNA molecule. TCRdb re-called the 5' RACE reads with MiXCR, one entry per CDR3 protein. This sample carries 1.5 million to 2 million distinct CDR3 sequences, approximately 28% of them seen once, and the ten largest clones take 7.7%. Extractions gave at least 6 micrograms of total RNA per sample. This clonotype was detected only once. Its antigen is currently unknown. Given the absence of the conserved phenylalanine or tryptophan at the CDR3 end, a read error is likely.

The source is a woman aged 30 to 39 in good health. Sequencing was done on a sample of blood. The V gene is TRBV20-1, the J gene TRBJ2-3; TRBD2 matches at 7 bases. CDR3 protein: CSARLASGITDTQYV. The CDR3 nucleotides are TGCAGTGCTAGGCTGGCTAGCGGAATCACAGATACGCAGTATGTT.